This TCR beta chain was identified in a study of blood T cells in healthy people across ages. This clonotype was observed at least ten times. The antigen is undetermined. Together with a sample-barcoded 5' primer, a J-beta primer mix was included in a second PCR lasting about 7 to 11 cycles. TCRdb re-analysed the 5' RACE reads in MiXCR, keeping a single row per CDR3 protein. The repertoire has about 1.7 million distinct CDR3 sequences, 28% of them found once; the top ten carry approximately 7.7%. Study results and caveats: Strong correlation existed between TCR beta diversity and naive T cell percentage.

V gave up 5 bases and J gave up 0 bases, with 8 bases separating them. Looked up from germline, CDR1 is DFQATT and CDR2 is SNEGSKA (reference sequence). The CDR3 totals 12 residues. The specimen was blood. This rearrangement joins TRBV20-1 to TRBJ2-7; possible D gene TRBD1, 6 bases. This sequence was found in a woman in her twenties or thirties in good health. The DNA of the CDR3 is TGCAGTGCTCCACAGGGCTCCTACGAGCAGTACTTC. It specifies CSAPQGSYEQYF.